The 25 T cell receptor beta chains below come from one sample, sequenced in a study of cytomegalovirus exposure and HLA in healthy donors. The PCR used 60 Vbeta and 13 Jbeta primers. TCRdb's copy holds only in-frame clones and misses some; the assay was immunoSEQ multiplex PCR. The table records approximately 110,000 clones, 65% of them present only once. Sequencing was done on a sample of PBMCs. These TCRs come from a young man in good health and CMV-seropositive.

The genes are TRBV2 and TRBJ2-7; no firm D call. This CDR3 comprises 12 residues. Trimming left V 4 bases short and J 5 bases short, with 9 bases between. Germline CDR1 and CDR2: SNHLY and FYNNEI. The CDR3: CASSARQNEQYF. Written as DNA, the CDR3 is TGTGCCAGCAGTGCGCGGCAAAACGAGCAGTACTTC.

The chain uses TRBV5-1 and TRBJ1-4; 10 bases are a match to TRBD1. The CDR3 sequence is 14 residues long. CDR1 and CDR2 (germline): SGHRS, YFSETQ. V lost 3 bases, J lost 6 bases, and 2 bases stayed unmatched. The CDR3 loop is CASSSGQGDEKLFF. The CDR3, as DNA: TGCGCCAGCAGCTCTGGACAGGGGGATGAAAAACTGTTTTTT.

This clone has a handful of counts. The CDR3 DNA reads TGTGCCAACGGGACAGGGAGAGCGGGGGGCGGCAATGAGCAGTTCTTC. This sequence encodes CANGTGRAGGGNEQFF. The chain links TRBV27 to TRBJ2-1, with D possibly being TRBD1 or TRBD2 (9 bases each). The germline V gene encodes CDR1 MNHEY and CDR2 SMNVEV (reference sequence). Between the trimmed V and J ends, which lost 10 bases and 6 bases, there was a span of 25 bases. This CDR3 is built from 16 residues.

This clone was found a few times. The chain employs TRBV11-2 and TRBJ1-1; a weak D match, TRBD1 (5 bases). This CDR3 has 13 residues. CDR1 is SGHAT and CDR2 is FQNNGV in the germline V gene. With 2 bases removed from V and 3 bases from J, the gap between germline ends came to 7 bases. CDR3 in DNA: TGTGCCAGCAGCTTATTCAGGGACACTGAAGCTTTCTTT. The encoded protein is CASSLFRDTEAFF.

This clone was seen only a few times. The chain joins TRBV5-1 to TRBJ2-7; tentative D call: TRBD2 (5 bases). This CDR3 has 12 residues. V lost 8 bases to trimming and J lost 7 bases, with 16 bases between them. Germline values: CDR1 SGHRS, CDR2 YFSETQ. As DNA, the CDR3 is TGCGCCAGTTCTATCGGAGGAGGAGAGCAGTACTTC. As protein: CASSIGGGEQYF.

This chain joins TRBV5-4 and TRBJ1-2; D is perhaps TRBD1 (5 bases). V was shortened by 4 bases and J by 4 bases, with 8 bases between the two germline ends. This CDR3 comprises 12 residues. CDR1 SGHNT and CDR2 YYREEE come from the germline V gene (reference sequence). The CDR3 sequence: CASSADSYGYTF. DNA for the CDR3: TGTGCCAGCAGCGCCGACAGCTATGGCTACACCTTC.

The chain links TRBV30 to TRBJ2-1; 7 nucleotides align to TRBD1. Losses at the gene ends were 3 bases for V and 4 bases for J; bases not matched to a gene: 15. This CDR3 is built from 17 residues. CDR1 GTSNPN and CDR2 SVGIG come from the germline V gene (reference sequence). The CDR3 region has the DNA TGTGCCTGGAGCAGAAGTTGGGACAGTAGTCCTTACAATGAGCAGTTCTTC. It is translated as CAWSRSWDSSPYNEQFF.

This clone was seen a handful of times. Compared with germline, one end of the junction differs, possibly owing to a read error. The CDR3 DNA reads as TGTGCCAGCAGTCCGGAGCTACGGAGTGGAGACACCATATATTTT. Amino acid sequence: CASSPELRSGDTIYF. The chain joins TRBV6-1 to TRBJ1-3, with D unresolved. The CDR3 loop spans 15 amino acids. The germline V gene encodes CDR1 MNHNS and CDR2 SASEGT.

The rearrangement joins TRBV2 to TRBJ1-4; 8 bases fit TRBD1. The CDR3 extends over 14 amino acids. The germline gives CDR1 SNHLY, CDR2 FYNNEI. The V segment lost 7 bases and the J segment 6 bases; nucleotides outside the gene matches: 7. The CDR3 spells CASKSLGQDEKLFF. The DNA for the CDR3 is TGTGCCAGCAAAAGTTTGGGACAGGATGAAAAACTGTTTTTT.

V and J are TRBV5-1 and TRBJ2-5, with 12 bases matching TRBD2. CDR1 is SGHRS, CDR2 YFSETQ, per germline. The trim removed 4 bases at V and 5 bases at J, leaving 6 bases unmatched. This CDR3 comprises 15 residues. The CDR3 sequence is CASSLAGTSGETQYF. The CDR3 DNA reads as TGCGCCAGCAGCCTAGCCGGGACTAGCGGGGAGACCCAGTACTTC.

V and J are TRBV10-3 and TRBJ1-2; 9 nucleotides match TRBD1. This CDR3 is built from 14 residues. Germline CDR1 reads ENHRY; CDR2 reads SYGVKD. Trimming cost V 5 bases and J 7 bases; bases outside gene matches: 8. CDR3 bases: TGTGCCATCAGTAAAGCAGACAGGGGGTCTGGCTACACCTTC. Translation: CAISKADRGSGYTF.

This rearrangement joins TRBV2 to TRBJ1-2, with TRBD1 as a possible D gene (5 bases). CDR3 length equals 14 residues. CDR1 is SNHLY, CDR2 FYNNEI, per germline. V was clipped by 6 bases and J by 6 bases, with 17 bases between them. The CDR3 protein is CASSSGGGFDGYTF. The CDR3 nucleotides are TGTGCCAGCAGCTCGGGGGGAGGGTTCGATGGCTACACCTTC. The full variable domain, completed using reference TRBV2 and TRBJ1-2, is EPEVTQTPSHQVTQMGQEVILRCVPISNHLYFYWYRQILGQKVEFLVSFYNNEISEKSEIFDDQFSVERPDGSNFTLKIRSTKLEDSAMYFCASSSGGGFDGYTFGSGTRLTVV.

CDR3 sequence reads: CASSPSLSGPQHF. The CDR3 coding sequence is TGTGCCAGCAGCCCATCCCTCTCGGGGCCCCAGCATTTT. The genes are TRBV7-9 and TRBJ1-5; D not certain. V lost 5 bases and J lost 9, with 14 bases in between. In germline, CDR1 is SEHNR, CDR2 FQNEAQ (reference sequence). This CDR3 spans 13 amino acids.

CDR3 sequence: CASSLGQGRIEAFF. The CDR3 DNA reads as TGTGCCAGCAGCTTGGGACAGGGGAGAATTGAAGCTTTCTTT. This chain joins TRBV11-2 and TRBJ1-1, with 10 nucleotides matching TRBD1. Germline CDR1 reads SGHAT; CDR2 reads FQNNGV. V shed 3 bases, J shed 7 bases, and the junction held 5 bases outside the gene matches. This CDR3 has 14 residues.

The chain employs TRBV18 and TRBJ2-7; no clear D. The CDR3 is 15 amino acids. The germline V gene encodes CDR1 KGHSH and CDR2 LQKENI. V was clipped by 2 bases and J by 0 bases, with 11 bases between them. The CDR3 here is CASSPGQVSSYEQYF. In DNA form, the CDR3 reads TGTGCCAGCTCACCAGGCCAGGTTAGCTCCTACGAGCAGTACTTC. The full variable domain, with the rest looked up from reference TRBV18 and TRBJ2-7, is NAGVMQNPRHLVRRRGQEARLRCSPMKGHSHVYWYRQLPEEGLKFMVYLQKENIIDESGMPKERFSAEFPKEGPSILRIQQVVRGDSAAYFCASSPGQVSSYEQYFGPGTRLTVT.

The V gene is TRBV7-2, the J gene TRBJ1-2, with 8 bases fitting TRBD1. V lost 1 base, J lost 8 bases, and 9 bases stayed unmatched. Germline V lookup: CDR1 SGHTA, CDR2 FQGNSA. CDR3 size: 15 residues. The CDR3 loop is CASSLEGTGRSGYTF. CDR3 in DNA: TGTGCCAGCAGCTTAGAAGGGACAGGACGATCCGGCTACACCTTC.

The chain joins TRBV6-1 to TRBJ1-2, with TRBD1 as a possible D gene (5 bases). Trimming left V 3 bases short and J 0 bases short, with 8 bases between. Looked up from germline, CDR1 is MNHNS and CDR2 is SASEGT. CDR3 length: 14 residues. Written as DNA, the CDR3 is TGTGCCAGCAGTGAGACAGTTACTAACTATGGCTACACCTTC. It codes for CASSETVTNYGYTF.

This chain uses TRBV7-9 with TRBJ2-5; TRBD1 matches at 8 bases. Trimming cost V 1 base and J 1 base; bases outside gene matches: 2. CDR3 size: 15 residues. CDR1 is SEHNR and CDR2 is FQNEAQ in the germline V gene (reference sequence). CDR3 in DNA: TGTGCCAGCAGCTTAGGACAGGGGACCCAAGAGACCCAGTACTTC. Its translation: CASSLGQGTQETQYF. Complete variable domain (other parts from reference TRBV7-9 and TRBJ2-5): DTGVSQNPRHKITKRGQNVTFRCDPISEHNRLYWYRQTLGQGPEFLTYFQNEAQLEKSRLLSDRFSAERPKGSFSTLEIQRTEQGDSAMYLCASSLGQGTQETQYFGPGTRLLVL.

V is TRBV7-2 and J is TRBJ2-1, with D hard to call. The CDR3 totals 15 residues. The V end was cut by 2 bases, the J end by 0 bases, with 8 bases between. Germline V lookup: CDR1 SGHTA, CDR2 FQGNSA. The CDR3 nucleotides read TGTGCCAGCAGCTTACCCGATAGCTCCTACAATGAGCAGTTCTTC. Protein: CASSLPDSSYNEQFF.

The rearrangement joins TRBV4-1 to TRBJ1-4; weak D call: TRBD1 (5 bases). The ends were cut back, 3 bases at V and 4 bases at J, with 15 bases in the middle. This CDR3 has 16 residues. CDR1 is MGHRA, CDR2 YSYEKL, per germline. The CDR3, as DNA: TGCGCCAGCAGCCAGTTACAGGCTTCCCTTAATGAAAAACTGTTTTTT. The encoded protein is CASSQLQASLNEKLFF.

The CDR3 reads CASSLGGQTVDYGYTF. The CDR3 nucleotides are TGTGCCAGCAGCTTAGGGGGACAGACGGTTGATTATGGCTACACCTTC. This chain joins TRBV7-9 and TRBJ1-2; 7 bases align to TRBD1. The CDR3 runs 16 residues. Germline values: CDR1 SEHNR, CDR2 FQNEAQ (reference sequence). The trim removed 1 base at V and 5 bases at J, leaving 10 bases unmatched. Looking up the rest from reference TRBV7-9 and TRBJ1-2 gives the full variable domain: DTGVSQNPRHKITKRGQNVTFRCDPISEHNRLYWYRQTLGQGPEFLTYFQNEAQLEKSRLLSDRFSAERPKGSFSTLEIQRTEQGDSAMYLCASSLGGQTVDYGYTFGSGTRLTVV.

The table lists this clone with a count of one. The rearrangement joins TRBV5-1 to TRBJ2-3, with 8 bases identical to TRBD2. This CDR3 spans 16 amino acids. Losses at the gene ends were 0 bases for V and 0 bases for J; bases not matched to a gene: 3. Per the germline V gene, CDR1 is SGHRS and CDR2 is YFSETQ. The CDR3 region is CASSLVSGGSTDTQYF. CDR3 in DNA: TGCGCCAGCAGCTTGGTTTCGGGGGGGAGCACAGATACGCAGTATTTT.

This chain links TRBV11-3 with TRBJ2-7, with 7 bases lining up with TRBD2. The trim removed 0 bases at V and 2 bases at J, leaving 10 bases unmatched. Germline V gene lookup returns CDR1 SGHNT and CDR2 YENEEA. The CDR3 is made up of 17 amino acids. CDR3 protein: CASSLEYGGEVAYEQYF. CDR3 bases: TGTGCCAGCAGCTTAGAATATGGGGGGGAGGTGGCCTACGAGCAGTACTTC.

The rearrangement joins TRBV9 to TRBJ2-1, with TRBD2 matching over 7 bases. The germline V gene has CDR1 SGDLS and CDR2 YYNGEE. CDR3 length: 15 amino acids. Unmatched junction bases numbered 8, after V lost 5 bases and J lost 3 bases. The CDR3 sequence is CASSRDGEGYNEQFF. The CDR3 bases are TGTGCCAGCAGTCGGGACGGGGAGGGCTACAATGAGCAGTTCTTC.

V is TRBV5-6 and J is TRBJ2-2; perhaps TRBD1 as D (8 bases). The CDR3 is made up of 16 amino acids. Between the trimmed V and J ends, which lost 6 bases and 3 bases, there was a span of 18 bases. Germline assignment: CDR1 SGHDT and CDR2 YYEEEE. The chain's CDR3 is CASNFDRGGDTGELFF. The CDR3 coding sequence is TGTGCCAGCAACTTCGACAGGGGAGGGGACACCGGGGAGCTGTTTTTT.